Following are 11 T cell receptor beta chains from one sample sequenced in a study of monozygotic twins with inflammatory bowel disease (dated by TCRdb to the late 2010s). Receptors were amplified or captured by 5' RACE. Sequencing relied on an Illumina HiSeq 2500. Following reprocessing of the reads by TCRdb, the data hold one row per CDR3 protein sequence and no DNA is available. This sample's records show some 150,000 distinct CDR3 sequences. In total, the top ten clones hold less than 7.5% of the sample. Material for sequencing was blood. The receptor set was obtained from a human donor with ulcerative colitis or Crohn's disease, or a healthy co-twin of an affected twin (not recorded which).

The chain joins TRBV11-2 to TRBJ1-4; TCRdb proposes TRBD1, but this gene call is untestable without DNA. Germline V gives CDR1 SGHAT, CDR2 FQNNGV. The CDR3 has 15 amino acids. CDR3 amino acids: CASSLIGTGTEKLFF.

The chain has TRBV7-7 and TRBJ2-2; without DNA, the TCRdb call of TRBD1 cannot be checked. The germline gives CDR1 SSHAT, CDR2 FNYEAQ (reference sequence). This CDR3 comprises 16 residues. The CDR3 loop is CASSPRDRGVSGELFF.

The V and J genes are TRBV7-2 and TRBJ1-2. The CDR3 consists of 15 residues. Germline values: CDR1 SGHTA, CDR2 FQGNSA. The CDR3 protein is CASSLGGVQYYGYTF.

The CDR3 region is CSARDIPSGSNSYEQYF. The rearrangement joins TRBV20-1 to TRBJ2-7; TCRdb's assignment of TRBD2 cannot be checked, as there is no DNA. From germline, CDR1 is DFQATT and CDR2 SNEGSKA (reference sequence). The CDR3 contains 17 residues.

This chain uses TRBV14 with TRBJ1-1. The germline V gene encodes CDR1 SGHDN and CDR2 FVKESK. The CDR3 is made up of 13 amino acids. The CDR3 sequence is CASRLGGTVKAFF.

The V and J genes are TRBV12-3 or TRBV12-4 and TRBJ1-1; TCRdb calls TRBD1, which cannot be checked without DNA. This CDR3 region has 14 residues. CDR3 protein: CASSLLTGGTEAFF.

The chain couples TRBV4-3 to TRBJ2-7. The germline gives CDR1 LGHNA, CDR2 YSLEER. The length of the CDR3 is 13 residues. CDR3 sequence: CASSQGREYEQYF.

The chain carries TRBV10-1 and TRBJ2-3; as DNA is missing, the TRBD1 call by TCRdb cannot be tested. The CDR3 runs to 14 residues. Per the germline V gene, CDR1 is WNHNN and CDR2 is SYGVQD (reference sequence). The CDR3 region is CASSGAGTGDTQYF.

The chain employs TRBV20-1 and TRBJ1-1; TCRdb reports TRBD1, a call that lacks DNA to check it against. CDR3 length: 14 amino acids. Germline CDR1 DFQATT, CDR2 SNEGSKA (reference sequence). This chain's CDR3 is CSARAGTSNTEAFF.

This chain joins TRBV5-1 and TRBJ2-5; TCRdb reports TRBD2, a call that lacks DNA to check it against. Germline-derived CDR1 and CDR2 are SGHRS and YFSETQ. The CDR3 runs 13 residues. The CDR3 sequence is CASSGSPQETQYF.

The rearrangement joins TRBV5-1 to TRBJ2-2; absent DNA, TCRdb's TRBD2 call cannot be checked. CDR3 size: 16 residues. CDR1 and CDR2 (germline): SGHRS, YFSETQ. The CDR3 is CASSLRPGGNTGELFF.